The present T cell receptor (beta chain) was sequenced within a study of cytomegalovirus exposure and HLA in healthy donors. This PCR relied on a set of 60 Vbeta primers and 13 Jbeta primers. Sequencing used immunoSEQ multiplex PCR; TCRdb keeps in-frame clones, though not all of them. The repertoire has 120,000 or so clones, 75% to 85% of them found once; the top ten carry about 9.1%. Germline V CDR1 and CDR2: LNHNV, YYDKDF (reference sequence). The V and J ends lost 5 bases and 7 bases, in that order; junction bases with no gene match: 17. The CDR3 is 19 residues long. The sample comprised PBMCs. V is TRBV15 and J is TRBJ1-6; 10 bases line up with TRBD1. This clonotype was sampled from a woman aged 50 to 60 in good health and CMV-seropositive. CDR3 coding DNA: TGTGCCACCAGCGGAAAGAGCTTCGGGACAGGGGATATGAATTCACCCCTCCACTTT. Protein product: CATSGKSFGTGDMNSPLHF.